A selection of T cell receptor beta chains follows, all from one sample in a study of CD4+ T cells in melanoma. The assay was immunoSEQ multiplex PCR, and TCRdb's table has in-frame clones only and misses some. The profile shows roughly 110,000 clones, roughly 90% of them singletons. Sample: peripheral blood. These receptors were taken from a human donor with melanoma. Each CDR3 is given with its conserved first and last residue. Fields, in order: D gene, clone size, V gene, J gene, CDR3 DNA, CDR3 protein. The D gene is left open where the match is weak. Some rows mark clone size as missing; the rest say once, few, many or name a class of expanded clone.

d_gene: -
abundance: few
v_gene: TRBV28
j_gene: TRBJ1-1
CDR3nt: TGTGCCAGCAGGTTAACCCTAGACACTGAAGCTTTCTTT
CDR3aa: CASRLTLDTEAFF

d_gene: -
abundance: -
v_gene: TRBV7-2
j_gene: TRBJ2-2
CDR3nt: TGTGCCAGCAGCTTAGCTTCGAACACCGGGGAGCTGTTTTTT
CDR3aa: CASSLASNTGELFF

d_gene: TRBD1
abundance: once
v_gene: TRBV5-1
j_gene: TRBJ1-2
CDR3nt: TGCGCCAGCAGCTCCGGTGACAGGGGTGCAACTGACTATGGCTACACCTTC
CDR3aa: CASSSGDRGATDYGYTF

d_gene: -
abundance: -
v_gene: TRBV28
j_gene: TRBJ2-7
CDR3nt: TGTGCCAGCAGTTCCCAGGGTCTAGAGCAGTACTTC
CDR3aa: CASSSQGLEQYF

d_gene: TRBD1
abundance: -
v_gene: TRBV18
j_gene: TRBJ2-7
CDR3nt: TGTGCCAGCTCAAGCCAGGGGGACCCCTACGAGCAGTACTTC
CDR3aa: CASSSQGDPYEQYF

d_gene: TRBD1
abundance: -
v_gene: TRBV5-1
j_gene: TRBJ1-1
CDR3nt: TGCGCCAGCAGCTTGGGGGACAGTCGAAACACTGAAGCTTTCTTT
CDR3aa: CASSLGDSRNTEAFF

d_gene: TRBD2
abundance: -
v_gene: TRBV13
j_gene: TRBJ2-5
CDR3nt: TGTGCCAGCAGCTTTGGGACTAGCGGGAAGACCCAGTACTTC
CDR3aa: CASSFGTSGKTQYF

d_gene: -
abundance: -
v_gene: TRBV11-3
j_gene: TRBJ2-7
CDR3nt: TGTGCCAACCTGGTTCCACCGGAGCAGTACTTC
CDR3aa: CANLVPPEQYF

d_gene: TRBD2
abundance: -
v_gene: TRBV7-2
j_gene: TRBJ2-5
CDR3nt: TGTGCCAGCAGCTCTGCGGGAGTTCCGGAAGAGACCCAGTACTTC
CDR3aa: CASSSAGVPEETQYF

d_gene: -
abundance: -
v_gene: TRBV6-5
j_gene: TRBJ2-2
CDR3nt: TGTGCCAGCAGTTACGGCGTTCACAGGGCGACCGGGGAGCTGTTTTTT
CDR3aa: CASSYGVHRATGELFF

d_gene: -
abundance: -
v_gene: TRBV6-6
j_gene: TRBJ1-3
CDR3nt: TGTGCCAGCAGTTTTGGAAACACCATATATTTT
CDR3aa: CASSFGNTIYF

d_gene: -
abundance: -
v_gene: TRBV7-6
j_gene: TRBJ2-6
CDR3nt: TGTGCCAGACCCCAGGGGGGTCGCGCTGGGGCCAACGTCCTGACTTTC
CDR3aa: CARPQGGRAGANVLTF

d_gene: -
abundance: -
v_gene: TRBV5-1
j_gene: TRBJ2-3
CDR3nt: TGCGCCAGCAGCCCGGAGGTAGCCACAGATACGCAGTATTTT
CDR3aa: CASSPEVATDTQYF

d_gene: TRBD1
abundance: -
v_gene: TRBV6-5
j_gene: TRBJ1-6
CDR3nt: TGTGCCAGCAGCCGGACAGGGCCGGCACCCCTCCACTTT
CDR3aa: CASSRTGPAPLHF

d_gene: TRBD1
abundance: -
v_gene: TRBV14
j_gene: TRBJ1-3
CDR3nt: TGTGCCAGCAGCTACGACAGGGGGCATGGAAACACCATATATTTT
CDR3aa: CASSYDRGHGNTIYF

d_gene: -
abundance: -
v_gene: TRBV27
j_gene: TRBJ1-1
CDR3nt: TGTGCCAGCAGTTTGGGACACCCTTCTGGGACTGAAGCTTTCTTT
CDR3aa: CASSLGHPSGTEAFF

d_gene: -
abundance: -
v_gene: TRBV7-9
j_gene: TRBJ2-5
CDR3nt: TGTGCCAGCAGCTTAGGCGTCCCGGGGACACCGCAAGAGACCCAGTACTTC
CDR3aa: CASSLGVPGTPQETQYF

d_gene: TRBD1
abundance: -
v_gene: TRBV7-8
j_gene: TRBJ2-3
CDR3nt: TGTGCCAGCAGCTCCGGGACAGCAGATACGCAGTATTTT
CDR3aa: CASSSGTADTQYF

d_gene: TRBD1
abundance: -
v_gene: TRBV6-6
j_gene: TRBJ2-1
CDR3nt: TGTGCCAGCAGTTACTCTTTTGGGACAGGCGGCAATGAGCAGTTCTTC
CDR3aa: CASSYSFGTGGNEQFF

d_gene: -
abundance: -
v_gene: TRBV5-4
j_gene: TRBJ2-3
CDR3nt: TGTGCCAGCGGAATCAGAGGATCAGATACGCAGTATTTT
CDR3aa: CASGIRGSDTQYF

d_gene: -
abundance: -
v_gene: TRBV5-4
j_gene: TRBJ2-3
CDR3nt: TGTGCCAGCAGCCCCGTTGGGGATACGCAGTATTTT
CDR3aa: CASSPVGDTQYF

d_gene: TRBD1
abundance: -
v_gene: TRBV5-6
j_gene: TRBJ2-1
CDR3nt: TGTGCCAGCAGCCAAGACAGGGGCAATGAGCAGTTCTTC
CDR3aa: CASSQDRGNEQFF

d_gene: TRBD2
abundance: -
v_gene: TRBV7-2
j_gene: TRBJ2-5
CDR3nt: TGTGCCAGCAGCTTCCCCTCCGGCCAGCGGGGACAAGAGACCCAGTACTTC
CDR3aa: CASSFPSGQRGQETQYF

d_gene: -
abundance: -
v_gene: TRBV7-6
j_gene: TRBJ2-7
CDR3nt: TGTGCCAGCAGCTTAGACCGGACAGGGAGGGCCTACGAGCAGTACTTC
CDR3aa: CASSLDRTGRAYEQYF

d_gene: -
abundance: -
v_gene: TRBV14
j_gene: TRBJ2-3
CDR3nt: TGTGCCAGCAGCCAAGAATTAGGGGTAGATACGCAGTATTTT
CDR3aa: CASSQELGVDTQYF

d_gene: -
abundance: -
v_gene: TRBV15
j_gene: TRBJ1-3
CDR3nt: TGTGCCACCAGCAGAGGAACCGGGACGGGCGGAAACACCATATATTTT
CDR3aa: CATSRGTGTGGNTIYF

d_gene: TRBD2
abundance: -
v_gene: TRBV18
j_gene: TRBJ2-7
CDR3nt: TGTGCCAGCTCACCATACTATGGGACTAGCGGGAGGAGTGTCAACGAGCAGTACTTC
CDR3aa: CASSPYYGTSGRSVNEQYF

d_gene: -
abundance: once
v_gene: TRBV6-4
j_gene: TRBJ2-2
CDR3nt: TGTGCCAGCAGTGACGGGGGAGCCGGGGAGCTGTTTTTT
CDR3aa: CASSDGGAGELFF

d_gene: -
abundance: -
v_gene: TRBV13
j_gene: TRBJ2-7
CDR3nt: TGTGCCAGCAGCTCACAGGGTGAAGAGCAGTACTTC
CDR3aa: CASSSQGEEQYF

d_gene: TRBD1
abundance: once
v_gene: TRBV7-9
j_gene: TRBJ2-7
CDR3nt: TGTGCCAGCAGCTCTGGGGACAGGGTGCTTGAGCAGTACTTC
CDR3aa: CASSSGDRVLEQYF

d_gene: -
abundance: -
v_gene: TRBV4-2
j_gene: TRBJ2-3
CDR3nt: TGTGCCAGCAGCGACCCACGAAGGGCAGATACGCAGTATTTT
CDR3aa: CASSDPRRADTQYF

d_gene: -
abundance: -
v_gene: TRBV7-6
j_gene: TRBJ1-5
CDR3nt: TGTGCCAGCAGCTTAGGCCAGGGGAATCAGCCCCAGCATTTT
CDR3aa: CASSLGQGNQPQHF

d_gene: -
abundance: -
v_gene: TRBV11-3
j_gene: TRBJ2-3
CDR3nt: TGTGCCAGCAGCTTAGAGGGCAGGGTCACAGATACGCAGTATTTT
CDR3aa: CASSLEGRVTDTQYF